This T cell receptor (beta chain) was sequenced during a study of identical twins. Study-wide points: Low generation-probability sequences were in excess among twin-shared out-of-frame alpha sequences.

A remark on this clonotype: Antigen: not known.

Trimming cost V 6 bases and J 1 base; bases outside gene matches: 6. This CDR3 region has 15 residues. The germline V gene has CDR1 SNHLY and CDR2 FYNNEI. Template switching created a universal primer site, and the cDNA included unique molecular identifiers. TCRdb reprocessed the 5' RACE reads with MiXCR, giving one entry per CDR3 protein. The sample carries under 900,000 distinct CDR3 sequences, approximately 13% recorded once. These data are also associated with another study on yellow fever vaccine responses in identical twins. That source notes: Twins showed a vaccine T cell response that reportedly seemed partly convergent, partly personalized.

The clonotype comes from a woman between 18 and 29 years old in good health. The sequenced sample was PBMCs. The chain joins TRBV2 to TRBJ1-1; TRBD1 matches at 9 bases. CDR3 residues: CASRVEGQGNTEAFF. Here the CDR3 DNA reads TGTGCCAGCAGGGTGGAGGGACAGGGGAACACTGAAGCTTTCTTT.